This T cell receptor beta chain was sequenced in a study of early stage breast cancer tumors. As for the study in general: Invasive lobular carcinomas made up about 30% of the 12 ER+/PR+/HER2- tumors. Whole-study results and caveats: Enriched TCRB sequences shared across patients were mostly commonly generated sequences.

Each sample had two DNA replicates, about 0.47 ug blood or 1.5 ug tissue. Produced via immunoSEQ multiplex PCR; TCRdb's table is partial and in-frame only. The sample shows about 6,500 clones, roughly three fifths of them seen only once. This clone was seen only a few times. Its antigen remains unknown. The V end lost 5 bases, the J end lost 0 bases, and 11 bases lay between the germline ends. The germline V gene encodes CDR1 MNHEY and CDR2 SMNVEV (reference sequence). The CDR3 is 15 residues long. Sample: normal breast tissue next to the tumor. The V call is TRBV27, the J call TRBJ1-3; TRBD1 might be the D (6 bases). The sequence was collected from a person in their fifties with breast cancer. The CDR3 is CASSLDSFSGNTIYF. In DNA form, the CDR3 reads TGTGCCAGCAGTCTGGACAGCTTCTCTGGAAACACCATATATTTT.